This is a list of T cell receptor beta chains from one sample in a study of T-cell memory formation after mild COVID-19. TCRdb ran MiXCR on the 5' RACE reads and lists one entry per CDR3 protein. The sample yields roughly 250,000 distinct CDR3 sequences, 16% seen once. Sequences were obtained from PBMCs or a T cell subset sorted from them (not recorded which). The origin of the receptors is a man younger than 30 who had mild COVID-19 (a few samples of this study predate the infection). Cell type and time point are not known. The CDR3 runs from the conserved cysteine through the conserved F or W. A D gene is named only where the DNA matches it firmly. Only some rows state a clone size, as once, few, many or a class for expanded clones.

>-|TRBJ2-1|few|TRBV5-5
CASSWGTSAYNEQFF
TGTGCCAGCAGCTGGGGGACATCAGCCTACAATGAGCAGTTCTTC
>-|TRBJ2-3|-|TRBV7-3
CASSSIGPDTQYF
TGTGCCAGCAGCTCTATAGGTCCAGATACGCAGTATTTT
>-|TRBJ2-3|-|TRBV7-2
CASSLEARYTQYF
TGTGCCAGCAGCTTAGAAGCCCGTTATACGCAGTATTTT
>-|TRBJ2-1|-|TRBV7-9
CASSSTGPSYNEQFF
TGTGCCAGCAGCTCTACAGGGCCCTCTTACAATGAGCAGTTCTTC
>-|TRBJ2-2|many|TRBV12-3/TRBV12-4
CASFQENTGELFF
TGTGCCAGCTTCCAGGAGAACACCGGGGAGCTGTTTTTT
>-|TRBJ1-5|-|TRBV29-1
CSVETGFGNQPQHF
TGCAGCGTTGAAACCGGATTTGGCAATCAGCCCCAGCATTTT
>TRBD1|TRBJ1-3|-|TRBV7-9
CASSPQGARDTIYF
TGTGCCAGCAGCCCACAGGGGGCTCGGGACACCATATATTTT
>-|TRBJ2-5|-|TRBV12-3/TRBV12-4
CASSSRSRDYQETQYF
TGTGCCAGCAGTTCTAGGTCCCGGGACTACCAAGAGACCCAGTACTTC
>-|TRBJ2-5|-|TRBV5-1
CASSLDVRGRRQETQYF
TGCGCCAGCAGCTTGGACGTCCGAGGTCGCCGCCAAGAGACCCAGTACTTC
>-|TRBJ2-5|-|TRBV5-1
CASSPPRSGETQYF
TGCGCCAGCAGCCCCCCTCGGTCTGGGGAGACCCAGTACTTC
>-|TRBJ2-3|many|TRBV4-3
CASSQDASTDTQYF
TGCGCCAGCAGCCAAGATGCTAGCACAGATACGCAGTATTTT
>-|TRBJ1-2|-|TRBV27
CASSLRQESYGYTF
TGTGCCAGCAGTTTACGACAGGAATCCTATGGCTACACCTTC